This is a list of T cell receptor beta chains from one sample in a study of OX40 agonist ivuxolimab in advanced cancers. TCRdb keeps only in-frame clones here, not all; method: immunoSEQ multiplex PCR. In the table there are approximately 47,000 clones, about 88% of which are singletons. The input for sequencing was CD4+ or CD8+ T cells sorted from blood, taken in a trial of the OX40 agonist ivuxolimab. These receptors originate from an adult with an advanced solid tumor such as melanoma, head and neck, liver or kidney cancer. The CDR3 runs from the conserved cysteine through the conserved F or W. The order of the fields is CDR3 protein, CDR3 DNA, clone size, V gene, D gene, J gene. The D gene is left open where the match is weak. Where a row states a size, it is once, few, many or the class of an expanded clone; other rows omit it.

CDR3: CASSFGGDRDNEQFF
DNA: TGTGCCAGCAGCTTCGGTGGGGACAGGGACAATGAGCAGTTCTTC
size: .
V: TRBV5-4
D: TRBD1
J: TRBJ2-1

CDR3: CASAWTGGITEAFF
DNA: TGTGCCAGTGCATGGACAGGGGGCATCACTGAAGCTTTCTTT
size: .
V: TRBV19
D: TRBD1
J: TRBJ1-1

CDR3: CASQPGQGFSPLHF
DNA: TGTGCCAGTCAGCCGGGACAGGGGTTCTCACCCCTCCACTTT
size: .
V: TRBV19
D: TRBD1
J: TRBJ1-6

CDR3: CASSLSAGYGTQYF
DNA: TGTGCCAGCAGTTTATCGGCGGGTTACGGAACGCAGTATTTT
size: .
V: TRBV27
D: .
J: TRBJ2-3

CDR3: CSVELQNTGELFF
DNA: TGCAGCGTTGAACTCCAGAACACCGGGGAGCTGTTTTTT
size: .
V: TRBV29-1
D: .
J: TRBJ2-2

CDR3: CASSRGTGSTEAFF
DNA: TGTGCCAGCAGCAGAGGGACAGGGAGCACTGAAGCTTTCTTT
size: .
V: TRBV11-3
D: TRBD1
J: TRBJ1-1

CDR3: CASSLVQETQYF
DNA: TGTGCCAGCAGCTTAGTTCAAGAGACCCAGTACTTC
size: .
V: TRBV7-1
D: .
J: TRBJ2-5

CDR3: CASSYAGRPREEQYF
DNA: TGTGCCAGCAGCTACGCGGGACGGCCCCGCGAGGAGCAGTACTTC
size: once
V: TRBV5-6
D: .
J: TRBJ2-7

CDR3: CASSLSVSNTEAFF
DNA: TGTGCCAGCAGCTTATCGGTTTCGAACACTGAAGCTTTCTTT
size: .
V: TRBV7-3
D: .
J: TRBJ1-1

CDR3: CASSSTPGPGGEQYF
DNA: TGCGCCAGCAGCTCCACGCCGGGGCCTGGAGGGGAGCAGTACTTC
size: once
V: TRBV5-1
D: .
J: TRBJ2-7

CDR3: CAIRTGRNTGELFF
DNA: TGTGCCATCAGGACCGGGAGGAACACCGGGGAGCTGTTTTTT
size: .
V: TRBV10-3
D: .
J: TRBJ2-2

CDR3: CASSHPGDTFNYGYTF
DNA: TGTGCCAGCAGTCACCCGGGGGACACGTTTAACTATGGCTACACCTTC
size: .
V: TRBV6-6
D: .
J: TRBJ1-2

CDR3: CASSQDPGLAGGRNEQFF
DNA: TGCGCCAGCAGCCAAGATCCAGGACTAGCGGGAGGCCGCAATGAGCAGTTCTTC
size: .
V: TRBV4-1
D: TRBD2
J: TRBJ2-1

CDR3: CASSMQGPTAQYF
DNA: TGTGCCAGTAGTATGCAAGGACCCACGGCCCAGTACTTC
size: .
V: TRBV19
D: .
J: TRBJ2-5

CDR3: CASSLSSGANVLTF
DNA: TGTGCCAGCAGCTTATCATCGGGGGCCAACGTCCTGACTTTC
size: .
V: TRBV7-6
D: .
J: TRBJ2-6

CDR3: CASSLLTSGYNEQFF
DNA: TGCGCCAGCAGCTTGCTGACTAGCGGTTACAATGAGCAGTTCTTC
size: .
V: TRBV5-1
D: TRBD2
J: TRBJ2-1

CDR3: CASTGDRLNTEAFF
DNA: TGTGCCAGCACTGGGGACAGGTTGAACACTGAAGCTTTCTTT
size: .
V: TRBV6-5
D: TRBD1
J: TRBJ1-1

CDR3: CSVARTRGDEQFF
DNA: TGCAGCGTTGCGCGGACTAGAGGGGATGAGCAGTTCTTC
size: .
V: TRBV29-1
D: TRBD2
J: TRBJ2-1

CDR3: CASSSGTGDTGELFF
DNA: TGTGCCAGCAGCAGCGGGACAGGGGACACCGGGGAGCTGTTTTTT
size: .
V: TRBV5-4
D: TRBD1
J: TRBJ2-2

CDR3: CASHSGGFEYTEAFF
DNA: TGTGCCAGCCACAGCGGGGGCTTCGAGTACACTGAAGCTTTCTTT
size: once
V: TRBV28
D: .
J: TRBJ1-1

CDR3: CASSRGLAGVGRRETQYF
DNA: TGTGCCAGCAGTCGGGGACTAGCGGGAGTAGGAAGGCGAGAGACCCAGTACTTC
size: once
V: TRBV5-4
D: TRBD2
J: TRBJ2-5

CDR3: CAISRDFSNQPQHF
DNA: TGTGCCATCAGCCGGGACTTTAGCAATCAGCCCCAGCATTTT
size: .
V: TRBV10-3
D: .
J: TRBJ1-5

CDR3: CASSVAPSGANVLTF
DNA: TGTGCCAGCAGCGTAGCCCCCTCTGGGGCCAACGTCCTGACTTTC
size: .
V: TRBV9
D: .
J: TRBJ2-6

CDR3: CASSVATGLNGYTF
DNA: TGTGCCAGCAGCGTAGCAACAGGGTTGAATGGCTACACCTTC
size: .
V: TRBV9
D: .
J: TRBJ1-2

CDR3: CASSDPDQPQHF
DNA: TGTGCCAGCAGTGACCCCGATCAGCCCCAGCATTTT
size: .
V: TRBV2
D: .
J: TRBJ1-5

CDR3: CASSFTAMNTEAFF
DNA: TGCGCCAGCAGCTTTACAGCCATGAACACTGAAGCTTTCTTT
size: once
V: TRBV4-3
D: .
J: TRBJ1-1

CDR3: CASSQMGGRVETQYF
DNA: TGTGCCAGCAGCCAAATGGGGGGGCGTGTAGAGACCCAGTACTTC
size: .
V: TRBV9
D: .
J: TRBJ2-5

CDR3: CASSLWGQGDTQYF
DNA: TGTGCCAGCAGTTTATGGGGACAGGGAGATACGCAGTATTTT
size: .
V: TRBV27
D: TRBD1
J: TRBJ2-3

CDR3: CASRYRDSTDTQYF
DNA: TGTGCCAGCAGGTACAGGGATAGCACAGATACGCAGTATTTT
size: once
V: TRBV6-4
D: .
J: TRBJ2-3

CDR3: CASSPGGVGQPQHF
DNA: TGTGCCAGCTCACCAGGGGGAGTAGGTCAGCCCCAGCATTTT
size: .
V: TRBV18
D: .
J: TRBJ1-5

CDR3: CASSRVGQPQHF
DNA: TGTGCCAGCAGCCGCGTAGGTCAGCCCCAGCATTTT
size: .
V: TRBV28
D: .
J: TRBJ1-5

CDR3: CASLQGAVNTEAFF
DNA: TGTGCCAGCCTACAGGGGGCCGTGAACACTGAAGCTTTCTTT
size: .
V: TRBV6-4
D: TRBD1
J: TRBJ1-1

CDR3: CASSPSAGVAETQYF
DNA: TGTGCCAGCTCCCCATCCGCAGGGGTTGCAGAGACCCAGTACTTC
size: .
V: TRBV19
D: .
J: TRBJ2-5